The rows below give T cell receptor beta chains drawn from one sample of a study of blood T cell repertoires in COVID-19. Some clones are missing from TCRdb's copy, which holds only in-frame ones; the method was immunoSEQ multiplex PCR. The sample shows some 320,000 clones, over 85% of them seen only once. Sequences were obtained from PBMCs or T cells enriched from blood (not recorded which). These receptors were obtained from a woman aged 45 to 65 who had been exposed to COVID-19. CDR3s include the opening cysteine and the closing phenylalanine or tryptophan. D genes are given only for firm matches. Clone size, where shown, is once, few, many, or a class for clones that have expanded.

>NA|NA|TRBJ1-6|TRBV10-3
CAISEENYNSPLHF
TGTGCCATCAGTGAGGAGAACTATAATTCACCCCTCCACTTT
>NA|NA|TRBJ1-2|TRBV5-1
CASSPRGIADDGYTF
TGCGCCAGCAGCCCCCGGGGAATAGCGGACGATGGCTACACCTTC
>NA|NA|TRBJ2-3|TRBV5-1
CASSLDQSDTQYF
TGCGCCAGCAGCTTGGATCAATCAGATACGCAGTATTTT
>NA|once|TRBJ1-1|TRBV28
CASSLIQRNTEAFF
TGTGCCAGCAGTTTAATCCAGCGGAACACTGAAGCTTTCTTT
>NA|NA|TRBJ2-6|TRBV30
CACSLSGANVLTF
TGTGCCTGCTCCCTCTCTGGGGCCAACGTCCTGACTTTC
>NA|NA|TRBJ1-3|TRBV15
CATSRAGNSGNTIYF
TGTGCCACCAGCAGAGCGGGGAACTCTGGAAACACCATATATTTT
>TRBD1|NA|TRBJ2-7|TRBV28
CASRTTPGQEFSYEQYF
TGTGCCAGCAGGACAACCCCCGGACAGGAGTTTTCCTACGAGCAGTACTTC
>TRBD1|NA|TRBJ1-2|TRBV18
CASSPTGDGYGYTF
TGTGCCAGCTCACCTACAGGGGATGGCTATGGCTACACCTTC
>TRBD1|NA|TRBJ1-1|TRBV4-1
CASSQYVGRGLGNTEAFF
TGCGCCAGCAGCCAATATGTGGGCAGGGGGCTAGGGAACACTGAAGCTTTCTTT
>TRBD1|NA|TRBJ2-7|TRBV2
CASSFLGQTSSYEQYF
TGTGCCAGCAGCTTTCTGGGACAGACGAGCTCCTACGAGCAGTACTTC
>TRBD1|once|TRBJ2-1|TRBV5-4
CASSSKGQGWNEQFF
TGTGCCAGCAGCTCCAAGGGACAGGGGTGGAATGAGCAGTTCTTC
>TRBD2|NA|TRBJ2-5|TRBV5-1
CASSLGTSGTTAETQYF
TGCGCCAGCAGCTTGGGGACTAGCGGGACCACAGCGGAGACCCAGTACTTC
>TRBD1|NA|TRBJ2-3|TRBV7-8
CASSLGQSSTDTQYF
TGTGCCAGCAGCTTGGGACAGTCTAGCACAGATACGCAGTATTTT
>NA|NA|TRBJ2-1|TRBV11-3
CASSLAGNWNEQFF
TGTGCCAGCAGCTTAGCCGGGAATTGGAATGAGCAGTTCTTC
>NA|NA|TRBJ2-1|TRBV4-2
CASSQDRVTSYNEQFF
TGTGCCAGCAGCCAAGATCGGGTCACCTCATACAATGAGCAGTTCTTC
>TRBD1|NA|TRBJ1-1|TRBV18
CASSFGTATEAFF
TGTGCCAGCTCATTCGGGACAGCCACTGAAGCTTTCTTT
>NA|NA|TRBJ2-1|TRBV19
CASSPSVSYNEQFF
TGTGCCAGTAGTCCCTCGGTTTCCTACAATGAGCAGTTCTTC
>NA|NA|TRBJ2-6|TRBV30
CASQVYSGANVLTF
TGTGCCTCCCAGGTTTACTCTGGGGCCAACGTCCTGACTTTC
>TRBD2|few|TRBJ2-7|TRBV7-2
CASSQTSGVYEQYF
TGTGCCAGCAGCCAGACTAGCGGGGTCTACGAGCAGTACTTC
>NA|NA|TRBJ1-1|TRBV20-1
CSASPDNTEAFF
TGCAGTGCTAGTCCAGATAACACTGAAGCTTTCTTT
>NA|NA|TRBJ2-7|TRBV3-1/TRBV3-2
CASSRDFSYEQYF
TGTGCCAGCAGCCGGGACTTCTCCTACGAGCAGTACTTC
>TRBD1|NA|TRBJ2-7|TRBV6-5
CASSYRDRTYEQYF
TGTGCCAGCAGTTACCGGGACAGGACCTACGAGCAGTACTTC
>TRBD1|NA|TRBJ2-3|TRBV2
CATSIPDLGGTGGTDTQYF
TGTGCCACCTCAATCCCTGATTTGGGCGGGACAGGGGGCACAGATACGCAGTATTTT
>NA|NA|TRBJ1-2|TRBV19
CASTISRALFYGYTF
TGTGCCAGTACCATCAGCAGGGCCCTCTTCTATGGCTACACCTTC
>TRBD1|NA|TRBJ1-2|TRBV28
CASKPQGDGGGYTF
TGTGCCAGCAAACCACAGGGGGATGGGGGTGGCTACACCTTC
>TRBD2|NA|TRBJ2-2|TRBV7-2
CASSLVASGGELFF
TGTGCCAGCAGCTTAGTTGCTAGCGGGGGGGAGCTGTTTTTT
>TRBD1|NA|TRBJ2-1|TRBV2
CASWDRGLDEQFF
TGTGCCAGCTGGGACAGGGGACTCGATGAGCAGTTCTTC
>TRBD1|once|TRBJ1-4|TRBV5-1
CASSLGQGGEKLFF
TGCGCCAGCAGCTTAGGACAGGGCGGAGAAAAACTGTTTTTT
>TRBD1|NA|TRBJ1-2|TRBV3-1/TRBV3-2
CASSHNRGVNGYTF
TGTGCCAGCAGCCATAACAGGGGGGTTAATGGCTACACCTTC
>NA|once|TRBJ2-5|TRBV9
CASSAGGTQETQYF
TGTGCCAGCAGCGCCGGGGGAACCCAAGAGACCCAGTACTTC
>TRBD1|once|TRBJ1-2|TRBV28
CASSPTTGLERYTF
TGTGCCAGCAGTCCAACGACAGGGTTGGAACGCTACACCTTC
>NA|NA|TRBJ1-1|TRBV3-1/TRBV3-2
CASSQGGTEAFF
TGTGCCAGCAGCCAAGGAGGCACTGAAGCTTTCTTT
>TRBD1|NA|TRBJ1-1|TRBV2
CASSTAPGQSATF
TGTGCCAGCAGTACCGCTCCGGGACAGTCGGCCACATTT
>NA|NA|TRBJ2-1|TRBV15
CATSRERTVSYNEQFF
TGTGCCACCAGCAGAGAAAGGACAGTCTCCTACAATGAGCAGTTCTTC
>NA|NA|TRBJ1-2|TRBV19
CASSTPGLGSPHYNYGYTF
TGTGCCAGTAGTACCCCGGGGTTGGGCAGTCCCCATTACAACTATGGCTACACCTTC
>TRBD1|once|TRBJ1-4|TRBV28
CASSFPDRGNIESDEKLFF
TGTGCCAGCAGTTTCCCAGACAGGGGCAATATCGAGTCTGATGAAAAACTGTTTTTT
>NA|once|TRBJ1-5|TRBV2
CASNPGSGVGQPQHF
TGTGCCAGCAACCCCGGGTCGGGGGTCGGTCAGCCCCAGCATTTT
>NA|NA|TRBJ1-2|TRBV7-9
CASSSGNSYGYTF
TGTGCCAGCAGCTCCGGTAATTCCTATGGCTACACCTTC
>TRBD2|NA|TRBJ2-5|TRBV19
CASSSEGLAVRQETQYF
TGTGCCAGTAGTAGCGAGGGACTAGCGGTGCGACAAGAGACCCAGTACTTC
>TRBD1|NA|TRBJ1-2|TRBV28
CASIGTEYGYTF
TGTGCCAGCATCGGGACAGAGTATGGCTACACCTTC
>NA|once|TRBJ2-2|TRBV5-4
CASHIGTPTLGELFF
TGTGCCAGCCACATAGGGACACCGACCTTAGGGGAGCTGTTTTTT
>TRBD2|NA|TRBJ2-1|TRBV27
CASSLRGRDNEQFF
TGTGCCAGCAGTTTGCGCGGGAGAGACAATGAGCAGTTCTTC
>TRBD1|NA|TRBJ2-5|TRBV4-1
CASSRGNRGEETQYF
TGCGCCAGCAGCCGGGGGAACAGGGGGGAAGAGACCCAGTACTTC